The 20 T cell receptor beta chains presented below share a single source sample, sequenced in a study of monozygotic twins with inflammatory bowel disease. Using the 5' RACE reads, TCRdb records one entry per CDR3 protein without DNA. Across approximately 400,000 distinct CDR3 sequences, the top ten clones capture 2% to 2.5% of the sample. Material for sequencing was blood. These receptors came from a human donor with ulcerative colitis or Crohn's disease, or a healthy co-twin of an affected twin (not recorded which).

The chain carries TRBV20-1 and TRBJ1-1. CDR3 length: 16 amino acids. CDR1 and CDR2 (germline): DFQATT, SNEGSKA (reference sequence). CDR3: CSVTRGLVTMNTEAFF.

The chain links TRBV27 to TRBJ2-1; TCRdb selects TRBD2, and the lack of DNA leaves this call unchecked. Germline CDR1 is MNHEY and CDR2 is SMNVEV (reference sequence). The CDR3 length is 15 residues. CDR3 protein: CASGSWRETGNEQFF.

The chain links TRBV14 to TRBJ2-5; the TCRdb call, TRBD2, lacks DNA for checking. The CDR3 consists of 17 residues. Germline V gene data show CDR1 as SGHDN and CDR2 as FVKESK. The CDR3 spells CASSRTSGRASQETQYF.

The chain uses TRBV27 and TRBJ2-7; as DNA is missing, the TRBD2 call by TCRdb cannot be tested. CDR1 is MNHEY, CDR2 SMNVEV, per germline (reference sequence). CDR3 size: 15 residues. The CDR3 region is CASSSWAGATSEQYF.

The chain uses TRBV10-3 and TRBJ2-1; the TRBD1 assignment by TCRdb is unverifiable without DNA. The CDR3 runs 13 residues. The germline V gene encodes CDR1 ENHRY and CDR2 SYGVKD. The CDR3 sequence: CAARDRGQDEQFF.

This rearrangement joins TRBV7-6 to TRBJ1-4; TCRdb's D call, TRBD1, is unchecked because there is no DNA. CDR1 is SGHVS, CDR2 FNYEAQ, per germline. The CDR3 has 14 residues. The CDR3 reads CASSLPGGSEKLFF.

The V gene is TRBV11-2, the J gene TRBJ2-7. The CDR3 runs 15 residues. CDR1 is SGHAT and CDR2 is FQNNGV in the germline V gene. The CDR3 protein is CASSLDRIASYEQYF.

This rearrangement joins TRBV6-1 to TRBJ2-7; TCRdb designates TRBD1, a call that cannot be tested without DNA. The CDR3 runs to 16 residues. Germline CDR1 MNHNS, CDR2 SASEGT. The CDR3 here is CASRPPPGQGSYEQYF.

The rearrangement joins TRBV5-1 to TRBJ2-5; the TCRdb call, TRBD2, lacks DNA for checking. This CDR3 spans 15 amino acids. Germline CDR1 SGHRS, CDR2 YFSETQ. CDR3 loop: CASTGSGRAEETQYF.

This sequence joins TRBV19 and TRBJ1-4; TCRdb reports TRBD1, a call that lacks DNA to check it against. The germline CDR1 and CDR2 sequences are LNHDA and SQIVND (reference sequence). This CDR3 spans 18 amino acids. The CDR3 sequence: CASNRPGAQSLAGEKLFF.

This chain connects TRBV7-9 to TRBJ2-1; TCRdb proposes TRBD2, but this gene call is untestable without DNA. The CDR3 contains 14 residues. Germline V gene sequence: CDR1 SEHNR, CDR2 FQNEAQ (reference sequence). The CDR3 region is CASTPRSSVSEQFF.

The chain joins TRBV14 to TRBJ1-2; the TRBD1 assignment by TCRdb is unverifiable without DNA. Germline-derived CDR1 and CDR2 are SGHDN and FVKESK. The CDR3 sequence is 14 residues long. The CDR3 here is CASSLTSGGQGYTF. The full variable domain, completed using reference TRBV14 and TRBJ1-2, is EAGVTQFPSHSVIEKGQTVTLRCDPISGHDNLYWYRRVMGKEIKFLLHFVKESKQDESGMPNNRFLAERTGGTYSTLKVQPAELEDSGVYFCASSLTSGGQGYTFGSGTRLTVV.

J is TRBJ2-7 and V is TRBV21-1; TCRdb's D gene call, TRBD1, goes unchecked for lack of DNA. TRBV21-1 is a pseudogene. The CDR3 is 17 amino acids. This chain's CDR3 is CASTPRNEPLHLYEQYF.

The chain combines TRBV7-2 with TRBJ2-2. Germline CDR1 reads SGHTA; CDR2 reads FQGNSA. The CDR3 contains 15 residues. The CDR3 here is CASSLRVGNTGELFF.

The chain has TRBV7-2 and TRBJ2-1; TCRdb's D call, TRBD2, is unchecked because there is no DNA. This CDR3 region has 16 residues. Germline V gene lookup returns CDR1 SGHTA and CDR2 FQGNSA. CDR3 protein: CASSLMTSGGRNEQFF.

The chain is built from TRBV28 and TRBJ2-7; without DNA, the TCRdb call of TRBD1 cannot be checked. CDR1 and CDR2 (germline): MDHEN, SYDVKM. The CDR3 loop spans 15 amino acids. CDR3 region: CASSLGGGPTYEQYF.

The chain is built from TRBV28 and TRBJ2-7; the TRBD1 assignment by TCRdb is unverifiable without DNA. This CDR3 comprises 14 residues. CDR1 is MDHEN and CDR2 is SYDVKM in the germline V gene. The CDR3 reads CASSLVGAINEQYF. The full variable domain, in which reference TRBV28 and TRBJ2-7 provide the parts outside the CDR3, is DVKVTQSSRYLVKRTGEKVFLECVQDMDHENMFWYRQDPGLGLRLIYFSYDVKMKEKGDIPEGYSVSREKKERFSLILESASTNQTSMYLCASSLVGAINEQYFGPGTRLTVT.

The chain is built from TRBV24-1 and TRBJ1-4. This CDR3 has 14 amino acids. CDR1 KGHDR and CDR2 SFDVKD come from the germline V gene. The CDR3: CATNDRATNEKLFF.

The V call is TRBV6-2 or TRBV6-3, the J call TRBJ2-1. Germline V gives CDR1 MNHEY, CDR2 SVGEGT. The CDR3 has 13 amino acids. CDR3 in amino acids: CASSYPDLSEQFF.

This chain connects TRBV5-4 to TRBJ2-7; absent DNA, TCRdb's TRBD1 call cannot be checked. The CDR3 sequence is 14 residues long. Germline V gives CDR1 SGHNT, CDR2 YYREEE (reference sequence). The CDR3: CASGDVSGAGEQYF.